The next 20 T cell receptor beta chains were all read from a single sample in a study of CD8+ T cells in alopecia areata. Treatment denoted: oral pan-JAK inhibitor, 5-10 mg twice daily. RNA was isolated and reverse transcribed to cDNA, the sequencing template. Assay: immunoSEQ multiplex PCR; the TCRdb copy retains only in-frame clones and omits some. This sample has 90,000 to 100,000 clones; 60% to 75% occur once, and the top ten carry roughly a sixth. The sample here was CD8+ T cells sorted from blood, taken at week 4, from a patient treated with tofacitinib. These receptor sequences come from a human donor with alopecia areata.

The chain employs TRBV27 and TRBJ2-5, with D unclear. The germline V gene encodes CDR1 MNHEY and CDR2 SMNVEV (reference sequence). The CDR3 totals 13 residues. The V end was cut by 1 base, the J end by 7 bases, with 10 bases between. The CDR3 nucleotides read TGTGCCAGCAGTTTATTGGCCGACGGGACCCAGTACTTC. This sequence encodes CASSLLADGTQYF.

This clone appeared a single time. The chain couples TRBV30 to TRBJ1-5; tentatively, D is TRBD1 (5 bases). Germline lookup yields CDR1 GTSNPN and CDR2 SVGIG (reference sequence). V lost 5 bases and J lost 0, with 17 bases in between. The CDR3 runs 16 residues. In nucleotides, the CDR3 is TGTGCCTGGCGTCGAGGGGCCGGGGGTAGCAATCAGCCCCAGCATTTT. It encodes CAWRRGAGGSNQPQHF.

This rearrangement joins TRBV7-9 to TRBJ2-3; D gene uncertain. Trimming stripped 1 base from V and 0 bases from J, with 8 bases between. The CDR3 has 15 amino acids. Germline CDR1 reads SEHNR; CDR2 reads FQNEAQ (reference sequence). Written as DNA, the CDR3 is TGTGCCAGCAGCTTAGATAGTAGCAGCACAGATACGCAGTATTTT. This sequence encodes CASSLDSSSTDTQYF.

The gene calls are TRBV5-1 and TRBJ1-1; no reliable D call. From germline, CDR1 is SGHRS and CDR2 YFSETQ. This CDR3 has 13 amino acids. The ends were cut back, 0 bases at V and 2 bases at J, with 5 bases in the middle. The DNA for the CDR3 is TGCGCCAGCAGCTTGGGGGTAAACACTGAAGCTTTCTTT. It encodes CASSLGVNTEAFF.

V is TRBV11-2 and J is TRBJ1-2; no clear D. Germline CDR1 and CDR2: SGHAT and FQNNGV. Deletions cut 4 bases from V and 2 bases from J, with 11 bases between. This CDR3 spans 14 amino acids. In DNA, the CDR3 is TGTGCCAGCAGCTCTTGGACGCAAAACTATGGCTACACCTTC. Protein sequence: CASSSWTQNYGYTF.

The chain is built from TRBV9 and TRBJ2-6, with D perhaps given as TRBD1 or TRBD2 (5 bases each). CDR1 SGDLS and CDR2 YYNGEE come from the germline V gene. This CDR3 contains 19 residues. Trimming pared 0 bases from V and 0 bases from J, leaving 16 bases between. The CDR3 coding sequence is TGTGCCAGCAGCGTAGATAGGGACGGATTAAGCTCTGGGGCCAACGTCCTGACTTTC. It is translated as CASSVDRDGLSSGANVLTF.

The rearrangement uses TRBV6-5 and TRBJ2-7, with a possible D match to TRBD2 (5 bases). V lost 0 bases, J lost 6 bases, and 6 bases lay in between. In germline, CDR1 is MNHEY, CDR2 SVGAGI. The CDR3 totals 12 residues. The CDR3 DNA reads TGTGCCAGCAGTTACTCAGGAGGCGAGCAGTACTTC. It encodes CASSYSGGEQYF.

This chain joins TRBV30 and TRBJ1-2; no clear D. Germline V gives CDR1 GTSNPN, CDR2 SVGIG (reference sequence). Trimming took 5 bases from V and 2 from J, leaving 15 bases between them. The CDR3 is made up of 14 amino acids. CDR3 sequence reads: CAWGDGILNYGYTF. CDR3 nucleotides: TGTGCCTGGGGGGATGGGATCTTGAACTATGGCTACACCTTC.

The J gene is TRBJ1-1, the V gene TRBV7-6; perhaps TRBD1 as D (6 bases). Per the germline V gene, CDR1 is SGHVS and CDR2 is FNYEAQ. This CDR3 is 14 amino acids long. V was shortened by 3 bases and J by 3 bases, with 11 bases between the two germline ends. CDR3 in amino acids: CASSLEQGYTEAFF. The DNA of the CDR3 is TGTGCCAGCAGCTTGGAACAGGGTTACACTGAAGCTTTCTTT.

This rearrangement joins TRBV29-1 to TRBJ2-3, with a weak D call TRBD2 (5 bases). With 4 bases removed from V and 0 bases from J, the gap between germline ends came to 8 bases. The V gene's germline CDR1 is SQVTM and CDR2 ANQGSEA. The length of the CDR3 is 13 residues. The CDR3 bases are TGCAGCGTTGCGGGCGGGAGCACAGATACGCAGTATTTT. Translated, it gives CSVAGGSTDTQYF.

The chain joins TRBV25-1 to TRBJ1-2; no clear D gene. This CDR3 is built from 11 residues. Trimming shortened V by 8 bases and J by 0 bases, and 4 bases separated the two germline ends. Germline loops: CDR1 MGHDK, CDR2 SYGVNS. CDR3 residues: CASLTNYGYTF. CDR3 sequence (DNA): TGTGCCAGCTTGACTAACTATGGCTACACCTTC.

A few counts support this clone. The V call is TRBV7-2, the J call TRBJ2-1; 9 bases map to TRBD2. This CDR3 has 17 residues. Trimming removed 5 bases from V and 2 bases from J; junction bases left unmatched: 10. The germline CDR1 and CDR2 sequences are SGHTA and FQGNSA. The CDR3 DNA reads TGTGCCAGCAGCCCGGCGCTAGCGGGGATTACCTACAATGAGCAGTTCTTC. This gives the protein CASSPALAGITYNEQFF.

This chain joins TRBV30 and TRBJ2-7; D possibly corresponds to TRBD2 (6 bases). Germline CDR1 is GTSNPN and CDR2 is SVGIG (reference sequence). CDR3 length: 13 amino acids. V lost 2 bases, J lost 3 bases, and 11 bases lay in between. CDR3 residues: CAWSPGGGYEQYF. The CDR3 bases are TGTGCCTGGAGTCCCGGGGGAGGCTACGAGCAGTACTTC.

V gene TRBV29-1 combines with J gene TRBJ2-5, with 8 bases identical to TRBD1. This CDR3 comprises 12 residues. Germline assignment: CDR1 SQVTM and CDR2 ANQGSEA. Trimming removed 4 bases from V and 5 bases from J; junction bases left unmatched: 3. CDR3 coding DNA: TGCAGCGTTGGAACAGGGGGGGAGACCCAGTACTTC. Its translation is CSVGTGGETQYF.

The CDR3 DNA sequence: TGTGCCAGCAGTCCGGGAACCCAAGAGACCCAGTACTTC. Translated: CASSPGTQETQYF. The rearrangement uses TRBV6-1 and TRBJ2-5; maybe TRBD2 (5 bases). Trimming cost V 5 bases and J 1 base, with 8 bases left between them. The CDR3 is made up of 13 amino acids. CDR1 MNHNS and CDR2 SASEGT come from the germline V gene.

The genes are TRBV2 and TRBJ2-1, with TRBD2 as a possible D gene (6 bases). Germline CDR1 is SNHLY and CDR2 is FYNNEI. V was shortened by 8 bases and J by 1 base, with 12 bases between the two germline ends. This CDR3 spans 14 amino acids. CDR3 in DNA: TGTGCCAGCGAAGCGGGCCCATCCTACAATGAGCAGTTCTTC. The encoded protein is CASEAGPSYNEQFF.

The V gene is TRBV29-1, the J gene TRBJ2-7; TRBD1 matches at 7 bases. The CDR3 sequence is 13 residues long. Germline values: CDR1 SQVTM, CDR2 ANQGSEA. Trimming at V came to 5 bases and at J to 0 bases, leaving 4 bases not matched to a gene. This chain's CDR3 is CSVTGDYSYEQYF. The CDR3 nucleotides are TGCAGCGTTACAGGGGATTACTCCTACGAGCAGTACTTC.

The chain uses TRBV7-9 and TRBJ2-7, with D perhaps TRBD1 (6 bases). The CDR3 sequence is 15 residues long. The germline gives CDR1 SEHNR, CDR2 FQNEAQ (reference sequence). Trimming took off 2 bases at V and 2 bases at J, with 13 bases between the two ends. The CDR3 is CASSLLDRLPYEQYF. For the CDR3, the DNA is TGTGCCAGCAGCTTACTTGACAGGCTTCCCTACGAGCAGTACTTC.

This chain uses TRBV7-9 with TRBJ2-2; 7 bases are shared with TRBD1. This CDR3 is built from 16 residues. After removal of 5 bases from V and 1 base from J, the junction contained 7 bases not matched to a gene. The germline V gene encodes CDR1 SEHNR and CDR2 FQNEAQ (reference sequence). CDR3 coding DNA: TGTGCCAGCAGCACACAGGACAGGCAGAACACCGGGGAGCTGTTTTTT. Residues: CASSTQDRQNTGELFF.

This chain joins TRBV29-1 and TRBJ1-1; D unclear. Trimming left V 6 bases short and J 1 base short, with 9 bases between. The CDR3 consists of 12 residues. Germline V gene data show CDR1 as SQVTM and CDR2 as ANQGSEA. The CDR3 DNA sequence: TGCAGCGTGAGAATACCGAACACTGAAGCTTTCTTT. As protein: CSVRIPNTEAFF.